This T cell receptor beta chain originates from a study of blood T cell repertoires in COVID-19. Study as a whole: Whether acute or convalescent, the COVID-19 samples came from the United States, Italy and Spain. PBMCs, B-cell-depleted T cells, or T cells provided the cDNA or gDNA that made up the material.

Participant-given clinical history determined each cohort assignment. Measured with immunoSEQ multiplex PCR; TCRdb has only the in-frame clones, and not every one. The sample lists 400,000 or so clones, 80% to 90% occurring once. This CDR3 spans 17 amino acids. Germline V gives CDR1 SGHAT, CDR2 FQNNGV. The junction had 14 bases not matched to a gene; V was cut back by 5 bases and J by 8 bases. The source of this sequence is a man aged 30 to 39 who had recovered from COVID-19. Material for sequencing was PBMCs or T cells enriched from blood (not recorded which). This sequence joins TRBV11-2 and TRBJ1-6; TRBD1 matches at 8 bases. CDR3 coding DNA: TGTGCCAGCAGCCTCACCTATTCCGACAGGGGTGATTCACCCCTCCACTTT. Protein: CASSLTYSDRGDSPLHF.